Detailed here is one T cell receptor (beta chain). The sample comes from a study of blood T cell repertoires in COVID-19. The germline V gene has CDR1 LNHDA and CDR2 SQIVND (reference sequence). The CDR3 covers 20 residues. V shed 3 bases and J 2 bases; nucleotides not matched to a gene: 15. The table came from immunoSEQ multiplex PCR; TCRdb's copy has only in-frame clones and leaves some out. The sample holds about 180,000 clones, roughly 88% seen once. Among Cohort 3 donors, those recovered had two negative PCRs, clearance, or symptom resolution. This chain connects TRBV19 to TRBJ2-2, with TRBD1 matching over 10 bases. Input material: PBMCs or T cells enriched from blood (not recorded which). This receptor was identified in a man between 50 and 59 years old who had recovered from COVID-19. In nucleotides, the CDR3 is TGTGCCAGTAGTATCCTGGGGTCCGGGACAGGGGTGAAAAACACCGGGGAGCTGTTTTTT. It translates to CASSILGSGTGVKNTGELFF.